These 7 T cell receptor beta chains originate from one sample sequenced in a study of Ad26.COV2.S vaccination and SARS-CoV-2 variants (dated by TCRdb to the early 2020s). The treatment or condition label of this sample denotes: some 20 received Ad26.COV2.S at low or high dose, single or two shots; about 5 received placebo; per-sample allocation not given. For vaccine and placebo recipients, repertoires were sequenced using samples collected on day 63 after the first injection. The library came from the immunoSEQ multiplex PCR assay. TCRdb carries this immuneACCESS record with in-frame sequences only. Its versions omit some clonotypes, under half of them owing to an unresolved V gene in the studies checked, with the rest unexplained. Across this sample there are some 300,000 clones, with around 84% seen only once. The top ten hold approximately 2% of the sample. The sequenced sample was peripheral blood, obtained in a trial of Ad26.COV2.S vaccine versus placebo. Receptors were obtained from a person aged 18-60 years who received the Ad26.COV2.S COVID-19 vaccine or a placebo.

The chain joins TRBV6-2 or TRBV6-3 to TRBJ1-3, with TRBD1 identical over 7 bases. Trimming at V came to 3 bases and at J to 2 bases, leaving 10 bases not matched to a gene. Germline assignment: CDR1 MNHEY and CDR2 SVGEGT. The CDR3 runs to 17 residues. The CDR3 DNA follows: TGTGCCAGCAGTTATTCGACAGGGCCGGCAGCTGGAAACACCATATATTTT. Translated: CASSYSTGPAAGNTIYF.

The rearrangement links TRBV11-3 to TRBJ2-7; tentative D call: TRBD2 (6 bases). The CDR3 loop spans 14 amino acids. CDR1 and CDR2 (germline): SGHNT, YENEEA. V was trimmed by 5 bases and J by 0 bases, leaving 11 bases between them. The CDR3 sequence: CASSRDSYSYEQYF. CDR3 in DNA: TGTGCCAGCAGCCGGGACTCTTACTCCTACGAGCAGTACTTC.

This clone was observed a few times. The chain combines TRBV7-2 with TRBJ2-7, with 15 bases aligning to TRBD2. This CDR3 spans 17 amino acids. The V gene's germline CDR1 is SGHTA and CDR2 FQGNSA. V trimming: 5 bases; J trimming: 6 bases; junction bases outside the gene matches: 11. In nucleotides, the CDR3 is TGTGCCAGCAGCCCACCTTGGACTAGCGGGGGGGCCCTCGAGCAGTACTTC. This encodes CASSPPWTSGGALEQYF.

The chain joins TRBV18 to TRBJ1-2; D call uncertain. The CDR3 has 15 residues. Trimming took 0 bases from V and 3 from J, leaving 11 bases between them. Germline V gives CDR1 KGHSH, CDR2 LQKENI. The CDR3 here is CASSPPIGSDYGYTF. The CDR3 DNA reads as TGTGCCAGCTCACCACCGATAGGCTCGGACTATGGCTACACCTTC.

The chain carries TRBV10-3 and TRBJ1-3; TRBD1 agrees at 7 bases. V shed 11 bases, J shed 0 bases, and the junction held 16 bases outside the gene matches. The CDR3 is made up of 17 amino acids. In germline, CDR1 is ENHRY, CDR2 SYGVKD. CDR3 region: CAANERGGSTSGNTIYF. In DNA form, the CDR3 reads TGTGCCGCCAATGAAAGAGGGGGCAGCACCTCTGGAAACACCATATATTTT.

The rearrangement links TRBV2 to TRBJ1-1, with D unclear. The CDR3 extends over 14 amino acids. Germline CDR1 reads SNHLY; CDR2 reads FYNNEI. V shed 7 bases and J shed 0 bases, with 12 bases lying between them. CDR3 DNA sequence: TGTGCCAGCACGGTTGAGGCGATGAACACTGAAGCTTTCTTT. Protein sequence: CASTVEAMNTEAFF.

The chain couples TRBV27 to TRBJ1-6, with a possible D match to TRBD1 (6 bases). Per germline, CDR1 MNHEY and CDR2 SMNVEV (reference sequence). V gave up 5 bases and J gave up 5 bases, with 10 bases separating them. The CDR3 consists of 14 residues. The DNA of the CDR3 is TGTGCCAGCAGTCCACGGACAGATAATTCACCCCTCCACTTT. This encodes CASSPRTDNSPLHF.